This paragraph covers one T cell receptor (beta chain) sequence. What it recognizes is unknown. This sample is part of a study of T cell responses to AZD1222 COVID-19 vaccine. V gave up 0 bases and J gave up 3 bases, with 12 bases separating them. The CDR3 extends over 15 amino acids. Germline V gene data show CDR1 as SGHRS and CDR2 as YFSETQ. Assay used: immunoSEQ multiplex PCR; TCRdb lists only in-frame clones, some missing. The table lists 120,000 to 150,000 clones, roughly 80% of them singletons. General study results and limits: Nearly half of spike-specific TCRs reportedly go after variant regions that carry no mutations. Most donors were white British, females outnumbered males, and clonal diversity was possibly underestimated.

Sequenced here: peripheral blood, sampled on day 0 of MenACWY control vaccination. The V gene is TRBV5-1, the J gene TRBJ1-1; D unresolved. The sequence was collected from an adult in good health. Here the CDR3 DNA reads TGCGCCAGCAGCTTGGTGTTGGGGTCGGACACTGAAGCTTTCTTT. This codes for CASSLVLGSDTEAFF.